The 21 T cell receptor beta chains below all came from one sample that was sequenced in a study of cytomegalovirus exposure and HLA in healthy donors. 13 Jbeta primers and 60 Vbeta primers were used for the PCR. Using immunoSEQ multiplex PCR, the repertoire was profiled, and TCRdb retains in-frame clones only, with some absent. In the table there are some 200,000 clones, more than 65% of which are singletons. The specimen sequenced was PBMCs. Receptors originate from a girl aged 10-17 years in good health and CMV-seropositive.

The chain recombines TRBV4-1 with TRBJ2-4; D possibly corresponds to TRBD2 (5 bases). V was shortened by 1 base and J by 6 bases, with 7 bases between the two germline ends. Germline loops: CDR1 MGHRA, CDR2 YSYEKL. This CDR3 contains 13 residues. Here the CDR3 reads CASSQVEGNIQYF. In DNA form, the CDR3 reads TGCGCCAGCAGCCAAGTCGAGGGAAACATTCAGTACTTC.

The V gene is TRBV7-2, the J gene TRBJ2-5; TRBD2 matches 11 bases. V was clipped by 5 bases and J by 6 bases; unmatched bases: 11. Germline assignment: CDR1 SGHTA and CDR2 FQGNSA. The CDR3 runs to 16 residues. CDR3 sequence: CASSRLSGGASKTQYF. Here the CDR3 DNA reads TGTGCCAGCAGCCGCCTTAGCGGGGGGGCTAGTAAGACCCAGTACTTC.

The CDR3 spells CASSYGRDYGYTF. The CDR3 DNA is TGTGCCAGCAGTTACGGCAGGGACTATGGCTACACCTTC. The rearrangement links TRBV6-6 to TRBJ1-2; the D gene is possibly TRBD1 (5 bases). With 2 bases removed from V and 3 bases from J, the gap between germline ends came to 7 bases. Germline lookup yields CDR1 MNHNY and CDR2 SVGAGI (reference sequence). The CDR3 has 13 residues.

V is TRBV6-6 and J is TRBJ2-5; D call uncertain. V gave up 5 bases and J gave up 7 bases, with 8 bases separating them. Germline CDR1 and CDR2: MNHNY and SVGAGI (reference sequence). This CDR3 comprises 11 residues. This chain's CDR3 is CASSAPGTQYF. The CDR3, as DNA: TGTGCCAGCAGTGCCCCGGGGACCCAGTACTTC.

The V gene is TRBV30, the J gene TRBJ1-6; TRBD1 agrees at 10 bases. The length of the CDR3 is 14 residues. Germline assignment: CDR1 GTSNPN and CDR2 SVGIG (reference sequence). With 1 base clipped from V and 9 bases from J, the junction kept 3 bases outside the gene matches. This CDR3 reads CAWSGDRGGSPLHF. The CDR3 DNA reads TGTGCCTGGAGTGGGGACAGGGGAGGTTCACCCCTCCACTTT.

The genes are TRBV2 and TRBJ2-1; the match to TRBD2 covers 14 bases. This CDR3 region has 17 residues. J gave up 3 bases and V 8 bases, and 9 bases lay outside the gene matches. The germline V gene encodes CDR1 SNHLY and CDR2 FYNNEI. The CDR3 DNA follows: TGTGCCAGCGGGGGACTAGCGGGGGTCACCTACTACAATGAGCAGTTCTTC. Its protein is CASGGLAGVTYYNEQFF.

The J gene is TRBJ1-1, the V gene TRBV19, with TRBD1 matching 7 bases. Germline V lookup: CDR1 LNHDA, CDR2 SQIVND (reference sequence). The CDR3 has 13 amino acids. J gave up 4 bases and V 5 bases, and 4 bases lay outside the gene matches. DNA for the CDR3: TGTGCCAGTAGTCCAGGGGGGAGCACTGAAGCTTTCTTT. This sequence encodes CASSPGGSTEAFF.

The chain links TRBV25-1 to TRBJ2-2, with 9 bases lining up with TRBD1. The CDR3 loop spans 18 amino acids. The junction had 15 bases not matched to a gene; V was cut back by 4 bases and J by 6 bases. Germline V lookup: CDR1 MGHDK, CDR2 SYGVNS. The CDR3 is CASSVRGQGGVSPGELFF. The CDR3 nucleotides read TGTGCCAGCAGTGTTCGGGGACAGGGAGGGGTATCACCCGGGGAGCTGTTTTTT. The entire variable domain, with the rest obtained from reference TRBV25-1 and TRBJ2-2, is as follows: EADIYQTPRYLVIGTGKKITLECSQTMGHDKMYWYQQDPGMELHLIHYSYGVNSTEKGDLSSESTVSRIRTEHFPLTLESARPSHTSQYLCASSVRGQGGVSPGELFFGEGSRLTVL.

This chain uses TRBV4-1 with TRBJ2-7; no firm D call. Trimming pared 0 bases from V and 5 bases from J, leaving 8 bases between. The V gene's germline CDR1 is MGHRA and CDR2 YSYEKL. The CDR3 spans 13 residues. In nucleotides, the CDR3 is TGCGCCAGCAGCCAAGAGGCTCTCCACGAGCAGTACTTC. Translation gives CASSQEALHEQYF.

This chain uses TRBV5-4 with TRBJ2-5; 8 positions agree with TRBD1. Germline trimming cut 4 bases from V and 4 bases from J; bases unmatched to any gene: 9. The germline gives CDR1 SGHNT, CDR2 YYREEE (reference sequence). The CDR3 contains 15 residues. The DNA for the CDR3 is TGTGCCAGCAGCAGGCAGGGGGCGCAGATAGAGACCCAGTACTTC. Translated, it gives CASSRQGAQIETQYF.

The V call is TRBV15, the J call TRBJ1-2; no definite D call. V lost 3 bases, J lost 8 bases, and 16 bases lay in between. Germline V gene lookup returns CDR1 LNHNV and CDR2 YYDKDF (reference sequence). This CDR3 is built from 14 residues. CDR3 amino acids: CATSSEYPVVGYTF. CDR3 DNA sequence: TGTGCCACCAGCAGTGAATACCCGGTGGTGGGCTACACCTTC. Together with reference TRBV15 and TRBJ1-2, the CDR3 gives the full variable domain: DAMVIQNPRYQVTQFGKPVTLSCSQTLNHNVMYWYQQKSSQAPKLLFHYYDKDFNNEADTPDNFQSRRPNTSFCFLDIRSPGLGDTAMYLCATSSEYPVVGYTFGSGTRLTVV.

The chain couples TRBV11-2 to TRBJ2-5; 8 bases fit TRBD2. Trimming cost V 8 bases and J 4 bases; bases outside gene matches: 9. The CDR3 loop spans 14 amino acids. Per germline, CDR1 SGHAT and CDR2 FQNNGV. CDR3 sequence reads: CASGRTGGGETQYF. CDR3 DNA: TGTGCCAGCGGCCGGACGGGGGGGGGAGAGACCCAGTACTTC. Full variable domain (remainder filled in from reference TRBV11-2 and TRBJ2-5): EAGVAQSPRYKIIEKRQSVAFWCNPISGHATLYWYQQILGQGPKLLIQFQNNGVVDDSQLPKDRFSAERLKGVDSTLKIQPAKLEDSAVYLCASGRTGGGETQYFGPGTRLLVL.

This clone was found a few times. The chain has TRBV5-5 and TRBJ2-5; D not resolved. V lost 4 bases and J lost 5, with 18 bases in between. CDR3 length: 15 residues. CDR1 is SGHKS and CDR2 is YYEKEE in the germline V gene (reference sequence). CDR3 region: CASSPPSGREETQYF. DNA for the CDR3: TGTGCCAGCAGCCCCCCCTCGGGTAGAGAGGAGACCCAGTACTTC.

In DNA, the CDR3 is TGTGCCAGCAGCCAAGGAAAGAGGCGGCAGGGGGCCTGGGGCTACACCTTC. Its protein is CASSQGKRRQGAWGYTF. The chain has TRBV7-9 and TRBJ1-2; the match to TRBD1 covers 8 bases. This CDR3 has 17 residues. Germline CDR1 and CDR2: SEHNR and FQNEAQ (reference sequence). J gave up 8 bases and V 5 bases, and 19 bases lay outside the gene matches.

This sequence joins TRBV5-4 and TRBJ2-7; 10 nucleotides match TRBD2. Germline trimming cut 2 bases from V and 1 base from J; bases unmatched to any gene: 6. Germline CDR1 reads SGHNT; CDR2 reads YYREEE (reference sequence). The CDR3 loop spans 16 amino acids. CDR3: CASSFSGGSTSYEQYF. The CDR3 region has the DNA TGTGCCAGCAGCTTTAGCGGGGGGTCGACGTCCTACGAGCAGTACTTC.

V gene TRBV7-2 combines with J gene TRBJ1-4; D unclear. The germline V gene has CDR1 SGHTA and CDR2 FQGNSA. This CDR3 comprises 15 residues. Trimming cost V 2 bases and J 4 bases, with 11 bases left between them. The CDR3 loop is CASSLQRSLNEKLFF. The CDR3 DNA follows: TGTGCCAGCAGCTTACAGAGGAGCCTTAATGAAAAACTGTTTTTT.

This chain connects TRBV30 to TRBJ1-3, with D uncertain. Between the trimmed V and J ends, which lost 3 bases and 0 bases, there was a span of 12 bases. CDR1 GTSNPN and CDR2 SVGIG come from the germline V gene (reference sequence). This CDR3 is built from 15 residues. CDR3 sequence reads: CAWSPDTISGNTIYF. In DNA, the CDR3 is TGTGCCTGGAGCCCCGACACCATCTCTGGAAACACCATATATTTT.

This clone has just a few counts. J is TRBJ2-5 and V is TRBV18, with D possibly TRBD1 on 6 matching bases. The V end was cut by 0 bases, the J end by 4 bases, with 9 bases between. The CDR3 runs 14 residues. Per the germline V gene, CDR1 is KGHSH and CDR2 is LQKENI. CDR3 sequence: CASSPPGAAETQYF. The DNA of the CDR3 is TGTGCCAGCTCACCACCGGGGGCGGCAGAGACCCAGTACTTC.

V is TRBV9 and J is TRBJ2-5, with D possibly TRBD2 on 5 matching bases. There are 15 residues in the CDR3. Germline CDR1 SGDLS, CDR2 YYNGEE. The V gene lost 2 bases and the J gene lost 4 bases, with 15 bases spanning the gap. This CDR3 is CASSVGRAIGETQYF. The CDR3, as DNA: TGTGCCAGCAGCGTCGGGCGGGCCATCGGAGAGACCCAGTACTTC.

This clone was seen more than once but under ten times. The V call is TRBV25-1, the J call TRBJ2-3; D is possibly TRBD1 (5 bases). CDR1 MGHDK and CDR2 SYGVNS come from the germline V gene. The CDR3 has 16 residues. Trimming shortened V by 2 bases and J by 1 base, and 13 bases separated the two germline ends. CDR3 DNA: TGTGCCAGCAGTGAAGGCCAGGGTGGGGGCACAGATACGCAGTATTTT. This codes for CASSEGQGGGTDTQYF.

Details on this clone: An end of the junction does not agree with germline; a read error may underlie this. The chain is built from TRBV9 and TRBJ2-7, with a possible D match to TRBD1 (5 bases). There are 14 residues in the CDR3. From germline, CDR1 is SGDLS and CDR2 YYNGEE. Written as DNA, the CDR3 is TGTGCCAGCAGCGTAGGGGCAGGGCCCTACGAGCAATACTTC. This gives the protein CASSVGAGPYEQYF.